This T cell receptor beta chain was recorded in a study of shared clonotypes between healthy human individuals. Remarks on this clone: In the same sample, other DNA sequences code for this CDR3.

This CDR3 comprises 15 residues. Germline values: CDR1 MNHNS, CDR2 SASEGT. J gave up 0 bases and V 3 bases, and 4 bases lay outside the gene matches. Naive CD8 populations comprised CD45RO-negative cells positively selected for CCR7, excluding terminally differentiated effector memory CD45RA+ cells. Within Nashville, Tennessee resided all donors, each a Caucasian adult. Sequenced by immunoSEQ multiplex PCR; TCRdb stores in-frame clones only, minus some. Altogether about 2.1 million clones are present, roughly 93% being singletons, with the ten largest covering over 1.5%. The receptor comes from a man younger than 30 in good health. Some clones in this sample may be carry-over from other donors' samples. The sample consisted of naive CD8+ T cells from PBMCs. The rearrangement joins TRBV6-1 to TRBJ1-1; TRBD1 agrees at 7 bases. CDR3 coding DNA: TGTGCCAGCAGTGAGCGACAGGGTATGAACACTGAAGCTTTCTTT. Translating gives CASSERQGMNTEAFF.